The sequence of this T cell receptor (beta chain) was determined in a study of cytomegalovirus exposure and HLA in healthy donors. Study-wide points: Specific recognition of CMV antigens was confirmed in vitro for a few chains (all CMV-associated).

CDR1 and CDR2 (germline): MGHDK, SYGVNS. The V gene lost 6 bases and the J gene lost 1 base, with 13 bases spanning the gap. This CDR3 is 15 amino acids long. On this clone: Its matching antigen is unknown.

Amplification used 60 Vbeta primers and 13 Jbeta primers. Clones were sequenced by immunoSEQ multiplex PCR, and TCRdb holds only the in-frame ones, with some missing. In the table there are 150,000 or so clones, 8.5% to 10% of which are singletons. The TCR comes from a man between 50 and 59 years old in good health and CMV-seronegative. The genes are TRBV25-1 and TRBJ2-4; D is perhaps TRBD1 (5 bases). Input material: PBMCs. The CDR3 coding sequence is TGTGCCAGCAGCCCAGGGCCGCGGGCCAAAAACATTCAGTACTTC. It specifies CASSPGPRAKNIQYF.